This entry lists 7 T cell receptor beta chains sequenced from one sample in a study of T cell clusters in autoimmune cytopenias (dated by TCRdb to about 2019). For sequencing, an Illumina MiSeq was employed. TRB rearrangements were amplified by multiplex PCR following a touch-down protocol, with the TRB-A and TRB-B primer pools mixed in one tube. Reprocessed by TCRdb, the reads give a single entry per CDR3 protein sequence, without DNA. The table held for this sample gives about 4,800 distinct CDR3 sequences. In total, the top ten clones hold 7.5% to 8.5% of the sample. For each sample, TRB amplification used 250 ng of peripheral blood genomic DNA, equal to approximately 38,000 genome equivalents. The specimen sequenced was peripheral blood. The receptors stem from a human donor with an autoimmune cytopenia or autoimmune hepatitis (not recorded which).

This chain uses TRBV5-4 with TRBJ2-7; TCRdb lists TRBD1, though no DNA is available to test this call. CDR1 is SGHNT, CDR2 YYREEE, per germline (reference sequence). The CDR3 runs 13 residues. The CDR3 region is CASSPQGAYEQYF. The variable domain in full, completed from reference TRBV5-4 and TRBJ2-7, reads ETGVTQSPTHLIKTRGQQVTLRCSSQSGHNTVSWYQQALGQGPQFIFQYYREEENGRGNFPPRFSGLQFPNYSSELNVNALELDDSALYLCASSPQGAYEQYFGPGTRLTVT.

This clonotype counts as medium-sized by frequency. This chain connects TRBV6-5 to TRBJ2-3; the TRBD2 assignment by TCRdb is unverifiable without DNA. CDR3 length equals 15 residues. Germline V gives CDR1 MNHEY, CDR2 SVGAGI. CDR3 amino acids: CASSPGTSGRDTQYF.

In terms of frequency, this clonotype is medium-sized. The CDR3 sequence is CASSIDFGTSFNNEQFF. This sequence joins TRBV19 and TRBJ2-1; the D call from TCRdb, TRBD2, cannot be confirmed without DNA. Looked up from germline, CDR1 is LNHDA and CDR2 is SQIVND (reference sequence). The CDR3 covers 17 residues.

This clonotype is deemed medium-sized by its frequency. The CDR3 region is CAWSVGSFGAFF. This chain uses TRBV30 with TRBJ1-1. Germline V gene sequence: CDR1 GTSNPN, CDR2 SVGIG (reference sequence). CDR3 length equals 12 residues.

This clonotype is labeled medium-sized (0.01 to 0.1%) based on frequency. The rearrangement joins TRBV15 to TRBJ1-4; TCRdb proposes TRBD1, but this gene call is untestable without DNA. Germline V CDR1 and CDR2: LNHNV, YYDKDF (reference sequence). The CDR3 covers 18 residues. Here the CDR3 reads CATSRNIPTVPGGEKLFF.

The chain is built from TRBV20-1 and TRBJ2-1; TCRdb returns TRBD2, unconfirmable since there is no DNA. Germline V lookup: CDR1 DFQATT, CDR2 SNEGSKA (reference sequence). This CDR3 has 15 residues. The CDR3 here is CSARTSGRSYNEQFF.

This clonotype shows up as medium-sized by frequency. The V call is TRBV29-1, the J call TRBJ1-3; TCRdb indicates TRBD1, and absent DNA this call remains unverified. The CDR3 spans 14 residues. The V gene's germline CDR1 is SQVTM and CDR2 ANQGSEA. This CDR3 is CSVSGGAPGNTIYF.